The TCR beta chain under discussion was sequenced for a study of cytomegalovirus exposure and HLA in healthy donors. Study at large: The 130 or so validation repertoires and the 666 first-cohort repertoires shared a platform, a later analysis reported.

The CDR3 sequence is 17 residues long. The junction had 9 bases not matched to a gene; V was cut back by 4 bases and J by 0 bases. Germline CDR1 and CDR2: ENHRY and SYGVKD. Note on this clone: What it binds is not known.

The donors were part of the 120-subject validation cohort, which stood apart from the roughly 670-subject first cohort. Sequenced by immunoSEQ multiplex PCR; TCRdb stores in-frame clones only, minus some. The table lists roughly 100,000 clones, about 95% of them singletons. Whole-study results and caveats: Subsequent analysis showed first-cohort TCR clusters tending to co-occur in 120 validation repertoires.

This TCR came from a woman aged 18-30 years in good health and CMV-seronegative. The chain employs TRBV10-3 and TRBJ1-1; TRBD1 agrees at 9 bases. Sequences were obtained from PBMCs. In DNA, the CDR3 is TGTGCCATCAGTGTGGACGGGACAGGGACCTTGAACACTGAAGCTTTCTTT. Protein sequence: CAISVDGTGTLNTEAFF.